These 13 T cell receptor beta chains came from one sample sequenced in a study of T cell repertoires in cytomegalovirus infection. TCRdb recomputed calls from the reads with MiXCR, one row per CDR3 protein. This sample has about 310,000 distinct CDR3 sequences, with about a sixth found just once. The sequencing input was PBMCs. These receptors all stem from a human donor in good health (CMV status not recorded). Some clones in this sample may be carry-over from other donors' samples.

This clonotype was seen only a few times. The chain links TRBV27 to TRBJ2-1; 7 bases agree with TRBD1. Trimming at V came to 6 bases and at J to 7 bases, leaving 6 bases not matched to a gene. The CDR3 has 13 residues. The germline gives CDR1 MNHEY, CDR2 SMNVEV (reference sequence). CDR3 region: CASRKATGNEQFF. The CDR3 region has the DNA TGTGCCAGCAGAAAAGCGACAGGGAATGAGCAGTTCTTC.

This clonotype came up a few times. V is TRBV20-1 and J is TRBJ2-7, with 9 bases fitting TRBD1. Germline values: CDR1 DFQATT, CDR2 SNEGSKA (reference sequence). The CDR3 contains 15 residues. V shed 3 bases, J shed 2 bases, and the junction held 8 bases outside the gene matches. Written as DNA, the CDR3 is TGCAGTGCTAGGGGCCGGGACAGGGTCACCTACGAGCAGTACTTC. It codes for CSARGRDRVTYEQYF.

The rearrangement links TRBV11-1 to TRBJ2-5; no firm D call. The germline gives CDR1 SGHAT, CDR2 FQDESV (reference sequence). This CDR3 region has 15 residues. V lost 5 bases and J lost 7, with 20 bases in between. CDR3 sequence reads: CASSPEVSAPGTQYF. The CDR3 nucleotides read TGTGCCAGCAGCCCAGAAGTATCGGCCCCGGGGACCCAGTACTTC. Variable domain in full (rest from reference TRBV11-1 and TRBJ2-5): EAEVAQSPRYKITEKSQAVAFWCDPISGHATLYWYRQILGQGPELLVQFQDESVVDDSQLPKDRFSAERLKGVDSTLKIQPAELGDSAMYLCASSPEVSAPGTQYFGPGTRLLVL.

The chain uses TRBV28 and TRBJ1-2; D is unresolved. The CDR3 extends over 12 amino acids. The germline V and J ends were trimmed by 6 bases and 4 bases, with 9 bases remaining between them. CDR1 and CDR2 from the germline V gene are MDHEN and SYDVKM. The CDR3 is CASREGSYGYTF. The CDR3 DNA follows: TGTGCCAGCAGAGAGGGATCCTATGGCTACACCTTC.

In its sample, this clonotype was seen a few times. V usage is TRBV20-1 and J usage is TRBJ1-4; 7 nucleotides line up with TRBD1. V dropped 6 bases and J dropped 4; count of bases not matched to a gene: 8. Germline V gene lookup returns CDR1 DFQATT and CDR2 SNEGSKA (reference sequence). CDR3 length: 14 amino acids. The CDR3 here is CSARGGGVNEKLFF. CDR3 nucleotides: TGCAGTGCCCGAGGGGGCGGCGTTAATGAAAAACTGTTTTTT.

This clonotype was counted ten times or more. The chain recombines TRBV7-2 with TRBJ1-1; tentatively, D is TRBD1 (6 bases). V was clipped by 6 bases and J by 1 base, with 12 bases between them. Per germline, CDR1 SGHTA and CDR2 FQGNSA. The CDR3 extends over 14 amino acids. The CDR3 protein is CASRRTGQNTEAFF. In DNA form, the CDR3 reads TGTGCCAGCAGAAGAACGGGACAGAACACTGAAGCTTTCTTT.

V gene TRBV5-1 combines with J gene TRBJ1-2; a possible D gene is TRBD1 (5 bases). The CDR3 consists of 15 residues. The V gene's germline CDR1 is SGHRS and CDR2 YFSETQ. The V end was cut by 4 bases, the J end by 4 bases, with 17 bases between. The CDR3 is CASSPRTTVFYGYTF. The CDR3 DNA follows: TGCGCCAGCAGCCCTAGGACAACGGTGTTCTATGGCTACACCTTC.

J is TRBJ2-5 and V is TRBV14, with D possibly TRBD1 on 5 matching bases. From germline, CDR1 is SGHDN and CDR2 FVKESK. V lost 6 bases, J lost 5 bases, and 10 bases lay in between. The CDR3 totals 12 residues. The CDR3 region has the DNA TGTGCCAGCAGACACGCAGGGGAGACCCAGTACTTC. Translation: CASRHAGETQYF.

The rearrangement joins TRBV28 to TRBJ1-1; the D gene is possibly TRBD1 (6 bases). This CDR3 has 13 residues. The germline gives CDR1 MDHEN, CDR2 SYDVKM. V was pared by 7 bases and J by 3 bases, with 12 bases between. CDR3 amino acids: CASITGLYTEAFF. Here the CDR3 DNA reads TGTGCCAGCATTACAGGGTTGTACACTGAAGCTTTCTTT.

This clonotype was seen a handful of times. This chain uses TRBV7-6 with TRBJ2-1; D is possibly TRBD2 (6 bases). Trimming took 5 bases from V and 7 from J, leaving 18 bases between them. There are 15 residues in the CDR3. Germline V gene sequence: CDR1 SGHVS, CDR2 FNYEAQ. CDR3 coding DNA: TGTGCCAGCAGCCCGGCTACACCCCGGGGGAATGAGCAGTTCTTC. Translating gives CASSPATPRGNEQFF.

The chain couples TRBV28 to TRBJ1-5; D ambiguous. Germline V lookup: CDR1 MDHEN, CDR2 SYDVKM. V lost 9 bases and J 3 bases, leaving 9 bases between the germline ends. The length of the CDR3 is 12 residues. DNA of the CDR3: TGTGCCAGTCAGACGATCAATCAGCCCCAGCATTTT. Its protein product is CASQTINQPQHF.

This clonotype was counted between two and nine times. V is TRBV2 and J is TRBJ1-5; perhaps TRBD1 as D (5 bases). Trimming took 1 base from V and 7 from J, leaving 8 bases between them. The CDR3 is made up of 13 amino acids. Germline lookup yields CDR1 SNHLY and CDR2 FYNNEI. The DNA of the CDR3 is TGTGCCAGCAGTGAAGTGTGGGGCCAGCCCCAGCATTTT. Translating gives CASSEVWGQPQHF.

This clonotype occurred many times. The chain is built from TRBV7-9 and TRBJ2-1; 8 bases match TRBD2. Trimming took 3 bases from V and 3 from J; bases not matched to a gene: 4. Germline V gene lookup returns CDR1 SEHNR and CDR2 FQNEAQ (reference sequence). The CDR3 runs 15 residues. CDR3 in amino acids: CASSLWRGDYNEQFF. DNA for the CDR3: TGTGCCAGCAGCTTGTGGCGGGGGGACTACAATGAGCAGTTCTTC.